The rows below give T cell receptor beta chains drawn from one sample of a study of neurological immune-mediated disorders. TCRdb reprocessed the 5' RACE reads via MiXCR and lists one record per CDR3 protein. Of tens of thousands of distinct CDR3 sequences listed, 7% to 8% are singletons. The specimen sequenced was PBMCs. The receptors here all came from a woman aged 40 to 50 in good health. CDR3s include the opening cysteine and the closing phenylalanine or tryptophan. D genes are given only for firm matches. The size field is filled for only some rows; it gives once, few, many or a size class.

v_gene: TRBV3-1; j_gene: TRBJ1-1; len: 13; d_gene: NA; abundance: many; CDR3nt: TGTGCCAGCAGCCAAGAAGGGGGGCGAGGAGCTTTCTTT; CDR3aa: CASSQEGGRGAFF
v_gene: TRBV7-8; j_gene: TRBJ2-5; len: 14; d_gene: NA; abundance: many; CDR3nt: TGTGCCAGCAGCTTGCAGGGGAGGCAAGAGACCCAGTACTTC; CDR3aa: CASSLQGRQETQYF
v_gene: TRBV20-1; j_gene: TRBJ2-2; len: 21; d_gene: NA; abundance: many; CDR3nt: TGCAGTGCTAGGGACAGGCGCAGGGGGATAGTAGCGGGACACCCCACCGGGGAGCTGTTTTTT; CDR3aa: CSARDRRRGIVAGHPTGELFF
v_gene: TRBV3-1; j_gene: TRBJ1-5; len: 17; d_gene: TRBD1; abundance: many; CDR3nt: TGTGCCAGCAGCCAAGATCGAGCGACAGGGCTCAATCAGCCCCAGCATTTT; CDR3aa: CASSQDRATGLNQPQHF
v_gene: TRBV6-6; j_gene: TRBJ1-5; len: 14; d_gene: TRBD1; abundance: many; CDR3nt: TGTGCCAGCAGCCTTGGACAGGGGGATCAGCCCCAGCATTTT; CDR3aa: CASSLGQGDQPQHF
v_gene: TRBV5-5; j_gene: TRBJ2-1; len: 16; d_gene: NA; abundance: NA; CDR3nt: TGTGCCAGCAGCTTGACCCAGGACATTACCTACAATGAGCAGTTCTTC; CDR3aa: CASSLTQDITYNEQFF
v_gene: TRBV12-3/TRBV12-4; j_gene: TRBJ2-5; len: 12; d_gene: NA; abundance: many; CDR3nt: TGTGCCAGCAGTTACGGGTTCGGGACCCAGTACTTC; CDR3aa: CASSYGFGTQYF
v_gene: TRBV5-1; j_gene: TRBJ1-4; len: 19; d_gene: NA; abundance: many; CDR3nt: TGCGCCAGCAGCCCGAAGGAATTACTTGGGACATCAACTAATGAAAAACTGTTTTTT; CDR3aa: CASSPKELLGTSTNEKLFF
v_gene: TRBV7-8; j_gene: TRBJ2-3; len: 16; d_gene: TRBD1; abundance: many; CDR3nt: TGTGCCAGCAGCTCGGGATCTCACAGGGGTGGCGATACGCAGTATTTT; CDR3aa: CASSSGSHRGGDTQYF
v_gene: TRBV27; j_gene: TRBJ2-5; len: 15; d_gene: TRBD1; abundance: many; CDR3nt: TGTGCCAGCAAACCCTTCCGGGACAGGGAAGAGACCCAGTACTTC; CDR3aa: CASKPFRDREETQYF
v_gene: TRBV7-9; j_gene: TRBJ2-3; len: 13; d_gene: NA; abundance: many; CDR3nt: TGTGCCAGCAGCTCTCCGGTAAGAGATACGCAGTATTTT; CDR3aa: CASSSPVRDTQYF
v_gene: TRBV6-5; j_gene: TRBJ1-5; len: 13; d_gene: NA; abundance: many; CDR3nt: TGTGCCAGCAGTAGACAGAGTAATCAGCCCCAGCATTTT; CDR3aa: CASSRQSNQPQHF
v_gene: TRBV7-2; j_gene: TRBJ2-1; len: 14; d_gene: NA; abundance: many; CDR3nt: TGTGCCAGCAGCTTATTCGGACAGACGGATGAGCAGTTCTTC; CDR3aa: CASSLFGQTDEQFF
v_gene: TRBV5-6; j_gene: TRBJ2-1; len: 14; d_gene: TRBD1; abundance: many; CDR3nt: TGTGCCAGCAGCTTGAGACAGGGCTATAATGAGCAGTTCTTC; CDR3aa: CASSLRQGYNEQFF
v_gene: TRBV6-5; j_gene: TRBJ1-2; len: 13; d_gene: NA; abundance: many; CDR3nt: TGTGCCAGCAGTCGGACAGCTAACTATGGCTACACCTTC; CDR3aa: CASSRTANYGYTF
v_gene: TRBV12-3/TRBV12-4; j_gene: TRBJ2-3; len: 16; d_gene: NA; abundance: many; CDR3nt: TGTGCCAGCAGTTCCGCGCCGGAGGGGTCCACAGATACGCAGTATTTT; CDR3aa: CASSSAPEGSTDTQYF
v_gene: TRBV3-1; j_gene: TRBJ2-1; len: 15; d_gene: NA; abundance: many; CDR3nt: TGTGCCAGCAGCCCCCGATCGGGAACGATCAATGAGCAGTTCTTC; CDR3aa: CASSPRSGTINEQFF
v_gene: TRBV3-1; j_gene: TRBJ2-1; len: 15; d_gene: TRBD2; abundance: NA; CDR3nt: TGTGCCAGCAGCCTGGGACTAGCAAGCGGTAATGAGCAGTTCTTC; CDR3aa: CASSLGLASGNEQFF
v_gene: TRBV5-1; j_gene: TRBJ2-6; len: 16; d_gene: NA; abundance: many; CDR3nt: TGCGCCAGCATCCTTAAAGGGGGTACTGGGGCCAACGTCCTGACTTTC; CDR3aa: CASILKGGTGANVLTF
v_gene: TRBV3-1; j_gene: TRBJ1-5; len: 14; d_gene: NA; abundance: many; CDR3nt: TGTGCCAGCAGCCAAATGGGGGCAGCTCAGCCCCAGCATTTT; CDR3aa: CASSQMGAAQPQHF
v_gene: TRBV12-3/TRBV12-4; j_gene: TRBJ2-1; len: 16; d_gene: TRBD2; abundance: NA; CDR3nt: TGTGCCAGCAGTAAGAAGACTAGCGGGGCGTACAATGAGCAGTTCTTC; CDR3aa: CASSKKTSGAYNEQFF
v_gene: TRBV3-1; j_gene: TRBJ2-3; len: 16; d_gene: TRBD2; abundance: many; CDR3nt: TGTGCCAGCAGCCAAGATGGGGCTAGCGGGAGTAATACGCAGTATTTT; CDR3aa: CASSQDGASGSNTQYF
v_gene: TRBV12-3/TRBV12-4; j_gene: TRBJ1-1; len: 12; d_gene: NA; abundance: many; CDR3nt: TGTGCCAGCCGCCGTGGGGGCACTGAAGCTTTCTTT; CDR3aa: CASRRGGTEAFF
v_gene: TRBV10-3; j_gene: TRBJ2-7; len: 14; d_gene: NA; abundance: many; CDR3nt: TGTGCCATCATCCCCCGGACAGTCTCCTACGAGCAGTACTTC; CDR3aa: CAIIPRTVSYEQYF
v_gene: TRBV4-1; j_gene: TRBJ1-5; len: 15; d_gene: NA; abundance: NA; CDR3nt: TGCGCCAGCAGTCCCGACGGAGTTTCCAATCAGCACCAGCATTTT; CDR3aa: CASSPDGVSNQHQHF
v_gene: TRBV7-2; j_gene: TRBJ2-2; len: 14; d_gene: NA; abundance: many; CDR3nt: TGTGCCAGCAGCTCCCGACAGTCCACCGGGGAGCTGTTTTTT; CDR3aa: CASSSRQSTGELFF
v_gene: TRBV20-1; j_gene: TRBJ2-7; len: 15; d_gene: NA; abundance: many; CDR3nt: TGCAGTGCTAGAAACCCTGGCCGGGAGTCCTACGAGCAGTACTTC; CDR3aa: CSARNPGRESYEQYF
v_gene: TRBV5-5; j_gene: TRBJ2-1; len: 15; d_gene: TRBD2; abundance: many; CDR3nt: TGTGCCAGCAGCCCCGGGACTAGCGGGAGTATTGAGCAGTTCTTC; CDR3aa: CASSPGTSGSIEQFF
v_gene: TRBV12-3/TRBV12-4; j_gene: TRBJ1-6; len: 15; d_gene: NA; abundance: medium-sized; CDR3nt: TGTGCCAGCAGTCACGGGTTGGGCCAGATCTCACCCCTCCACTTT; CDR3aa: CASSHGLGQISPLHF
v_gene: TRBV20-1; j_gene: TRBJ1-1; len: 10; d_gene: NA; abundance: many; CDR3nt: TGCAGTGCTAACAAACCGACTGCTTTCTTT; CDR3aa: CSANKPTAFF
v_gene: TRBV12-3/TRBV12-4; j_gene: TRBJ1-5; len: 15; d_gene: NA; abundance: many; CDR3nt: TGTGCCAGCAGTTTTAGGGTGGGGGACAATCAGCCCCAGCATTTT; CDR3aa: CASSFRVGDNQPQHF
v_gene: TRBV5-4; j_gene: TRBJ1-2; len: 14; d_gene: NA; abundance: few; CDR3nt: TGTGCCAGCAGCTTGTCGACCGGAAACTATGGCTACACCTTC; CDR3aa: CASSLSTGNYGYTF
v_gene: TRBV24-1; j_gene: TRBJ1-4; len: 15; d_gene: NA; abundance: many; CDR3nt: TGTGCCACCAGTGACCCCCAAGACATTAATGAAAAACTGTTTTTT; CDR3aa: CATSDPQDINEKLFF
v_gene: TRBV24-1; j_gene: TRBJ1-2; len: 16; d_gene: TRBD1; abundance: many; CDR3nt: TGTGCCACCAGTGACCACCGGACAGGGTTCAACTATGGCTACACCTTC; CDR3aa: CATSDHRTGFNYGYTF
v_gene: TRBV5-1; j_gene: TRBJ1-2; len: 15; d_gene: NA; abundance: many; CDR3nt: TGCGCCAGCAGCTACTCCCAGGGGAGAGACTATGGCTACACCTTC; CDR3aa: CASSYSQGRDYGYTF
v_gene: TRBV5-6; j_gene: TRBJ2-6; len: 17; d_gene: TRBD2; abundance: many; CDR3nt: TGTGCCACCCTCCTAGCGGGGGTCCTCTCTGGGGCCAACGTCCTGACTTTC; CDR3aa: CATLLAGVLSGANVLTF
v_gene: TRBV7-9; j_gene: TRBJ1-2; len: 18; d_gene: NA; abundance: many; CDR3nt: TGTGCCAGCAGCTTAACGAACTGGCGGGGGGGGAAGGACTATGGCTACACCTTC; CDR3aa: CASSLTNWRGGKDYGYTF
v_gene: TRBV7-8; j_gene: TRBJ2-1; len: 14; d_gene: NA; abundance: many; CDR3nt: TGTGCCAGCAGCTTCCTAACAGGGCTCAATGAGCAGTTCTTC; CDR3aa: CASSFLTGLNEQFF
v_gene: TRBV4-1; j_gene: TRBJ1-6; len: 16; d_gene: NA; abundance: many; CDR3nt: TGCGCCAGCAGCGGTCTACAGAAAAATTATAATTCACCCCTCCACTTT; CDR3aa: CASSGLQKNYNSPLHF
v_gene: TRBV29-1; j_gene: TRBJ2-1; len: 11; d_gene: NA; abundance: many; CDR3nt: TGCAGCGTTGCTAGGGACAATGAGCAGTTCTTC; CDR3aa: CSVARDNEQFF
v_gene: TRBV6-5; j_gene: TRBJ1-6; len: 13; d_gene: NA; abundance: many; CDR3nt: TGTGCCAGCAGGAAGGGGAATAATTCACCCCTCCACTTT; CDR3aa: CASRKGNNSPLHF
v_gene: TRBV20-1; j_gene: TRBJ1-5; len: 14; d_gene: NA; abundance: medium-sized; CDR3nt: TGCAGTGCAAACAGGGCAGATAGCAATCAGCCCCAGCATTTT; CDR3aa: CSANRADSNQPQHF
v_gene: TRBV29-1; j_gene: TRBJ2-1; len: 14; d_gene: TRBD1; abundance: many; CDR3nt: TGCAGCGCGAGAGGGCAGGGGGACGCCACTGAGCAGTTCTTC; CDR3aa: CSARGQGDATEQFF
v_gene: TRBV5-1; j_gene: TRBJ1-3; len: 17; d_gene: NA; abundance: many; CDR3nt: TGCGCCAGCAGCCTAGGAAATCGACAGTTCTCTGGAAACACCATATATTTT; CDR3aa: CASSLGNRQFSGNTIYF
v_gene: TRBV28; j_gene: TRBJ1-5; len: 15; d_gene: TRBD1; abundance: many; CDR3nt: TGTGCCAGCAGTTTGACAGGGGAGAGGAATCAGCCCCAGCATTTT; CDR3aa: CASSLTGERNQPQHF
v_gene: TRBV20-1; j_gene: TRBJ2-3; len: 17; d_gene: TRBD2; abundance: many; CDR3nt: TGCAGTGCTAGAACTGCTAGAGCGGGGGGGAGCACAGATACGCAGTATTTT; CDR3aa: CSARTARAGGSTDTQYF